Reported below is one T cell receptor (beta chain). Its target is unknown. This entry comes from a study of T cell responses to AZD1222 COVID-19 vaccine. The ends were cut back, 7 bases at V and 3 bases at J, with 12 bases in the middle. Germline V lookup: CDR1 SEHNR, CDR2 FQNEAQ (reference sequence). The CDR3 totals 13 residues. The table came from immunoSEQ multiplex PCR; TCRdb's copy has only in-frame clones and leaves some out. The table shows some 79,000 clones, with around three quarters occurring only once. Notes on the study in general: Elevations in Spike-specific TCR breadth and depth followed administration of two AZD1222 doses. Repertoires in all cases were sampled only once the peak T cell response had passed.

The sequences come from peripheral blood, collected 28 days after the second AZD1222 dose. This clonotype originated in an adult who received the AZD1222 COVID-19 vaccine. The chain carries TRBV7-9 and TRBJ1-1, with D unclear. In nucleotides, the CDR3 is TGTGCCAGCAACCGGGCCGGTGACACTGAAGCTTTCTTT. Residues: CASNRAGDTEAFF.